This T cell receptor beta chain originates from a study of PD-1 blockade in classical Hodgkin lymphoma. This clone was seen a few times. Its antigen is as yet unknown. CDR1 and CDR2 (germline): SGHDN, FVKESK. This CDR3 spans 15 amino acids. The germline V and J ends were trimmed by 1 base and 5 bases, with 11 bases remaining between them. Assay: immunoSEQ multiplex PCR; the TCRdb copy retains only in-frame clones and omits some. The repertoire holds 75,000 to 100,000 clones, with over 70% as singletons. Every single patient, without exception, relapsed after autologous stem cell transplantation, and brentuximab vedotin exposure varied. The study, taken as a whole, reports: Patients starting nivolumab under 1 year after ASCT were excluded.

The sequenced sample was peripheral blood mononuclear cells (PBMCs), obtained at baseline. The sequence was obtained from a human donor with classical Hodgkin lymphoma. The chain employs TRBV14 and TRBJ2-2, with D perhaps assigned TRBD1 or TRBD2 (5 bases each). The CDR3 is CASSQALWGTGELFF. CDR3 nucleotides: TGTGCCAGCAGCCAAGCCCTCTGGGGGACCGGGGAGCTGTTTTTT.